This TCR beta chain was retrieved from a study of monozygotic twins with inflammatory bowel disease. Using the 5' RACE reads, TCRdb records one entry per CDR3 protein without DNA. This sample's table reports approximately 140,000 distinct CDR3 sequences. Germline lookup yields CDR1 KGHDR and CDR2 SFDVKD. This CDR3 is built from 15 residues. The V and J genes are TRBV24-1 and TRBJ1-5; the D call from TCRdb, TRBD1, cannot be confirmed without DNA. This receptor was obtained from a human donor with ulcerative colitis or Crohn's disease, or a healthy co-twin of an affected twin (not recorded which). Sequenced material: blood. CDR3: CATQTGTYSNQPQHF.